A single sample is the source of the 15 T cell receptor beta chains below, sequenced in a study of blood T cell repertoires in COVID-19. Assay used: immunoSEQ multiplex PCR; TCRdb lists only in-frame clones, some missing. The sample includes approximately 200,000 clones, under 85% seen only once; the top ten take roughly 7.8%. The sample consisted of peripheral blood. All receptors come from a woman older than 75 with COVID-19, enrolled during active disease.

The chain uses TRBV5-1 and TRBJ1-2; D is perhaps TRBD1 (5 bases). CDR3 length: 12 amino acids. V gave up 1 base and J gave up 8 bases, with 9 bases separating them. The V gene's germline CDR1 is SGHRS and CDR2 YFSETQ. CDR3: CASSLQGEGYTF. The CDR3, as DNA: TGCGCCAGCAGCTTGCAGGGCGAGGGCTACACCTTC.

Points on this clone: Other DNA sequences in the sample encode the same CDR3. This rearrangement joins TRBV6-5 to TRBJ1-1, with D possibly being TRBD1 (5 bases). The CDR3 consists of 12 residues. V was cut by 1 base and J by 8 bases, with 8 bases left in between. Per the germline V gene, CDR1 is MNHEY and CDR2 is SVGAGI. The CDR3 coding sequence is TGTGCCAGCAGTTACTGGGGGGGGGAAGCTTTCTTT. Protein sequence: CASSYWGGEAFF.

The DNA for the CDR3 is TGTGCCAGCAGTTCTCCCGGGGGGGGATCCTATGGCTACACCTTC. This gives the protein CASSSPGGGSYGYTF. The chain links TRBV28 to TRBJ1-2; D is possibly TRBD1 (5 bases). The CDR3 spans 15 residues. The germline V and J ends were trimmed by 4 bases and 4 bases, with 16 bases remaining between them. Germline CDR1 is MDHEN and CDR2 is SYDVKM.

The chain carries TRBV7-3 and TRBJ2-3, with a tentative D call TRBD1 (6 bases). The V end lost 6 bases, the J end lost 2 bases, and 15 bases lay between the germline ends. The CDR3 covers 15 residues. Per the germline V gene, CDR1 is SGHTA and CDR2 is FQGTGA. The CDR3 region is CASRPAGTTTDTQYF. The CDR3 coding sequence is TGTGCCAGCAGACCAGCCGGGACAACCACAGATACGCAGTATTTT.

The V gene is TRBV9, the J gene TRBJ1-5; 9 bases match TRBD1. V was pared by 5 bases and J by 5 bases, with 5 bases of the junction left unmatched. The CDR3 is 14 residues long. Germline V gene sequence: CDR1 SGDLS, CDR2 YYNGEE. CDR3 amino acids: CASSETGGHQPQHF. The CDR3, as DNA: TGTGCCAGCAGTGAGACAGGGGGTCATCAGCCCCAGCATTTT.

CDR3 in amino acids: CASSLSGPNEQFF. CDR3 DNA sequence: TGTGCCAGCAGTTTATCAGGCCCCAATGAGCAGTTCTTC. J is TRBJ2-1 and V is TRBV28; D gene unclear. V lost 1 base and J 6 bases, leaving 7 bases between the germline ends. CDR3 length: 13 amino acids. CDR1 is MDHEN and CDR2 is SYDVKM in the germline V gene.

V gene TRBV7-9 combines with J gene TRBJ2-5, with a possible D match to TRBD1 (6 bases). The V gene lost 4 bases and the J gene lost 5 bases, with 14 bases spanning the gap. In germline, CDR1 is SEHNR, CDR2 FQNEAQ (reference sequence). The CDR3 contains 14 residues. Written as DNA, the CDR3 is TGTGCCAGCAGCTCGACAGGACAGTCTGAGACCCAGTACTTC. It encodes CASSSTGQSETQYF.

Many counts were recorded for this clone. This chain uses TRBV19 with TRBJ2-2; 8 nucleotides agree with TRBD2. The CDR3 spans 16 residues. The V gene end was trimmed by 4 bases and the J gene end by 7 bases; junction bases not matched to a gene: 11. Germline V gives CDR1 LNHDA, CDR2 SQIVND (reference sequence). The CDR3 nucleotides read TGTGCCAGTAGTACCCCCAGCGGGAGCGCCGGCGGGGAGCTGTTTTTT. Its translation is CASSTPSGSAGGELFF. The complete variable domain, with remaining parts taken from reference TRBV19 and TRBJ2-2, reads DGGITQSPKYLFRKEGQNVTLSCEQNLNHDAMYWYRQDPGQGLRLIYYSQIVNDFQKGDIAEGYSVSREKKESFPLTVTSAQKNPTAFYLCASSTPSGSAGGELFFGEGSRLTVL.

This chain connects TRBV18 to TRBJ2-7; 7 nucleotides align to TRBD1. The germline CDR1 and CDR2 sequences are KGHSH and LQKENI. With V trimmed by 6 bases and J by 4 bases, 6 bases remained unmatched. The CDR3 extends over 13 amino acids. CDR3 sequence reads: CASSPGQEYEQYF. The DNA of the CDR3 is TGTGCCAGCTCCCCCGGACAGGAGTACGAGCAGTACTTC.

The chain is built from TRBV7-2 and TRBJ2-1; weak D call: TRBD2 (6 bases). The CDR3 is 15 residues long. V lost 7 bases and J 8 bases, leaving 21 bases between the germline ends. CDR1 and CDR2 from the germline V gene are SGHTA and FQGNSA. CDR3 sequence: CASTLSGSRGYEQFF. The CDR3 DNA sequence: TGTGCCAGCACCCTTAGCGGCTCCCGTGGGTATGAGCAGTTCTTC.

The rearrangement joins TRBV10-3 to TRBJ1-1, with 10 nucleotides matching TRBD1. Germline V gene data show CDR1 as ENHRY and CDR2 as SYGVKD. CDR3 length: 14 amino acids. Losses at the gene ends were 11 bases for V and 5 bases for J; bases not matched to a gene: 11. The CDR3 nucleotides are TGTGCCGGCAGACAGGGGGCGGAGGGGACTGAAGCTTTCTTT. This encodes CAGRQGAEGTEAFF.

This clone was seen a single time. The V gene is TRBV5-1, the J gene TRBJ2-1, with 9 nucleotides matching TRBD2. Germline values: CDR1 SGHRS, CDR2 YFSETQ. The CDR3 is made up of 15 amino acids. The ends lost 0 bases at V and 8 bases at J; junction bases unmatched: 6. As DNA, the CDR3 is TGCGCCAGCAGCTTGGCCCTAGCGGGATTCGATGAGCAGTTCTTC. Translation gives CASSLALAGFDEQFF.

The CDR3 sequence is CASSRAPRGRRAGNTIYF. CDR3 nucleotide sequence: TGTGCCAGCAGCCGGGCGCCCCGAGGTCGGCGGGCTGGAAACACCATATATTTT. The chain joins TRBV3-1 (or the pseudogene TRBV3-2) to TRBJ1-3; D remains ambiguous. The CDR3 spans 18 residues. Germline loops: CDR1 LGHDT, CDR2 YNNKEL (reference sequence). The ends were cut back, 4 bases at V and 2 bases at J, with 21 bases in the middle.

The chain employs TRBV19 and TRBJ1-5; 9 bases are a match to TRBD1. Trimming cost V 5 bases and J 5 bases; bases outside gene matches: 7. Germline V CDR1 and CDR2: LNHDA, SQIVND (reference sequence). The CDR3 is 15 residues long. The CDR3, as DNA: TGTGCCAGTAGTCCCTGGACAGGGGTTGATCAGCCCCAGCATTTT. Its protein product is CASSPWTGVDQPQHF.

As DNA, the CDR3 is TGTGCCAGCAGCCGACGGGGACTTTTGAACACCGGGGAGCTGTTTTTT. Translation: CASSRRGLLNTGELFF. The chain recombines TRBV3-1 (or the pseudogene TRBV3-2) with TRBJ2-2, with D perhaps TRBD2 (6 bases). The CDR3 is 16 residues long. Germline V gives CDR1 LGHDT, CDR2 YNNKEL (reference sequence). Deletions cut 4 bases from V and 1 base from J, with 13 bases between.